This TCR beta chain comes out of a study of T cells after yellow fever vaccination. Findings and limits, study-wide: Once the booster was given, most primary-vaccination clones reappeared, at about 95% for CD4 and roughly 85% for CD8.

TCRdb re-called the 5' RACE reads through MiXCR, storing one row per CDR3 protein. Of about 310,000 distinct CDR3 sequences listed, 3% to 4.5% are singletons. CDR1 and CDR2 from the germline V gene are SGHDT and YYEEEE. J lost 9 bases, V lost 0 bases, and 0 bases had no gene match. The CDR3 loop spans 12 amino acids. The table lists this clonotype with a few counts. Its cognate antigen is unknown. This sample comprised PBMCs, obtained on the day of the yellow fever booster vaccination. The chain links TRBV5-6 to TRBJ2-7; 10 nucleotides line up with TRBD1. This receptor was taken from a man between 18 and 29 years old who received the YFV17D yellow fever vaccine. The CDR3 loop is CASSLGTGGQYV. The CDR3, as DNA: TGTGCCAGCAGCTTGGGGACAGGGGGGCAGTACGTC.